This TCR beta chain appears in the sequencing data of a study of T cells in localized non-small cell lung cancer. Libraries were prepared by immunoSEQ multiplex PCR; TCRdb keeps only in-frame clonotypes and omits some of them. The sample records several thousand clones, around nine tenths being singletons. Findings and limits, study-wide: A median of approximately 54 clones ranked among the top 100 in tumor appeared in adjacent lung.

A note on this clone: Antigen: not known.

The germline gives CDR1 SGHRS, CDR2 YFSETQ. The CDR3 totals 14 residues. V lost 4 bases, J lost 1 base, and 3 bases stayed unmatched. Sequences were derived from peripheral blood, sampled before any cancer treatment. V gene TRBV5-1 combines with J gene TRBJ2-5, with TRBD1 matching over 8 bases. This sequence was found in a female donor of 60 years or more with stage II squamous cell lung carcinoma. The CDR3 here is CASSPGQGQETQYF. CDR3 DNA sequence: TGCGCCAGCAGCCCAGGACAGGGCCAAGAGACCCAGTACTTC.